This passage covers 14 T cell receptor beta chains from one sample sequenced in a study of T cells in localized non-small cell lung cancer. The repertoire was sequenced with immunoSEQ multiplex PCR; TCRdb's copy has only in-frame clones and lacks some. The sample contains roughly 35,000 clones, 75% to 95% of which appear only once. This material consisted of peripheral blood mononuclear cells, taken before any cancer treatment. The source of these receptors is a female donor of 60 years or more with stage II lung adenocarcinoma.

Written as DNA, the CDR3 is TGTGCCAGCAGCCCTGGACTAGCGGGAGGCTGGCAGTATTTT. Residues: CASSPGLAGGWQYF. This chain joins TRBV7-2 and TRBJ2-3; 14 bases are shared with TRBD2. The CDR3 extends over 14 amino acids. J lost 11 bases, V lost 5 bases, and 6 bases had no gene match. The germline CDR1 and CDR2 sequences are SGHTA and FQGNSA.

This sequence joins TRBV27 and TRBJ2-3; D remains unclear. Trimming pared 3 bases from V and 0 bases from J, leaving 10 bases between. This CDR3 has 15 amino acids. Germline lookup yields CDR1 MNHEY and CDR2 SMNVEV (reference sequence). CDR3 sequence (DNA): TGTGCCAGCAGTTTTTCTAGGGCGAGCACAGATACGCAGTATTTT. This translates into CASSFSRASTDTQYF.

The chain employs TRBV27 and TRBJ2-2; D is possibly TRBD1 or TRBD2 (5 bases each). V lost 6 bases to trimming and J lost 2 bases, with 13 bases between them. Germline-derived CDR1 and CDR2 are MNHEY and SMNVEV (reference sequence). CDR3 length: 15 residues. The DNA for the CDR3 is TGTGCCAGCAGGATTGGGACGGATAACACCGGGGAGCTGTTTTTT. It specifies CASRIGTDNTGELFF.

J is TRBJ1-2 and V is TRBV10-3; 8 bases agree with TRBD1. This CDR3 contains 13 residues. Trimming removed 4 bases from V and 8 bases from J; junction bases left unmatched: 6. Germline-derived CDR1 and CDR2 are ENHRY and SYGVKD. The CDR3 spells CAISVDREGGYTF. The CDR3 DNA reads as TGTGCCATCAGTGTGGACAGGGAGGGCGGCTACACCTTC.

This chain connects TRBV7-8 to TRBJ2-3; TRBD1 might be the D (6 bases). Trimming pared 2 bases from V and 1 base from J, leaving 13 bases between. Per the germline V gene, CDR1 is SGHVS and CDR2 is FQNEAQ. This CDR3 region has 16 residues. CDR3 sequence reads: CASSLRWTAGTDTQYF. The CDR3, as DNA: TGTGCCAGCAGCTTACGATGGACAGCGGGCACAGATACGCAGTATTTT.

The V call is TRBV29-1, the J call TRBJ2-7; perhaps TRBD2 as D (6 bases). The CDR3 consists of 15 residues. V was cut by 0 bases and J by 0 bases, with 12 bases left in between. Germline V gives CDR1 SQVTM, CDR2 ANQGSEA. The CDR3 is CSVEDRGKISYEQYF. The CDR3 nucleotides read TGCAGCGTTGAAGATCGCGGGAAAATCTCCTACGAGCAGTACTTC.

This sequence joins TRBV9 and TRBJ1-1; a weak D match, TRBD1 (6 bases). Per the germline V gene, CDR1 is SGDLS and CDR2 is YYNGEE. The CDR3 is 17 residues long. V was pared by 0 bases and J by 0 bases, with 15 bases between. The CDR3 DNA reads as TGTGCCAGCAGCGTAGGCCTCATGGACAGTTTGAACACTGAAGCTTTCTTT. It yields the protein CASSVGLMDSLNTEAFF.

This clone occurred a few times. The CDR3 DNA reads TGCGCCAGCAGCCAAGGAGCGGGAGGGACCTACGAGCAGTACTTC. It is translated as CASSQGAGGTYEQYF. This rearrangement joins TRBV4-1 to TRBJ2-7, with 10 bases matching TRBD2. With 1 base clipped from V and 2 bases from J, the junction kept 2 bases outside the gene matches. Per the germline V gene, CDR1 is MGHRA and CDR2 is YSYEKL. This CDR3 has 15 residues.

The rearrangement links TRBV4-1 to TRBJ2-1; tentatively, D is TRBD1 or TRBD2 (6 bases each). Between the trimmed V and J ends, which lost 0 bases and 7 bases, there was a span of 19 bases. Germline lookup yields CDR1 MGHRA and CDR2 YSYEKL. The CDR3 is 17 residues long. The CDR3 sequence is CASSQDRSRGRGNEQFF. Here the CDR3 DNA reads TGCGCCAGCAGCCAAGATCGTAGTCGGGGGCGAGGGAATGAGCAGTTCTTC.

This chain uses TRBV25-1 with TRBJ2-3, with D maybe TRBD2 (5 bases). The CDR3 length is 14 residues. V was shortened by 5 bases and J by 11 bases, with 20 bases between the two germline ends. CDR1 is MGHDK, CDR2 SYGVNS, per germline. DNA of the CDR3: TGTGCCAGCAGTCGAGACAAGCGGCTTAGTGTGCAGTATTTT. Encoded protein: CASSRDKRLSVQYF. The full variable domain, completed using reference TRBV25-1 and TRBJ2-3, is EADIYQTPRYLVIGTGKKITLECSQTMGHDKMYWYQQDPGMELHLIHYSYGVNSTEKGDLSSESTVSRIRTEHFPLTLESARPSHTSQYLCASSRDKRLSVQYFGPGTRLTVL.

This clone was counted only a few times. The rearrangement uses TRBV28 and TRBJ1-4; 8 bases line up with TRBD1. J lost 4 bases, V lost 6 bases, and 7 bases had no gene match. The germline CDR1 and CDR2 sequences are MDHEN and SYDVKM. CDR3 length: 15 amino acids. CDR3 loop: CASSPDRGFNEKLFF. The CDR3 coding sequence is TGTGCCAGCAGCCCCGACAGGGGTTTTAATGAAAAACTGTTTTTT.

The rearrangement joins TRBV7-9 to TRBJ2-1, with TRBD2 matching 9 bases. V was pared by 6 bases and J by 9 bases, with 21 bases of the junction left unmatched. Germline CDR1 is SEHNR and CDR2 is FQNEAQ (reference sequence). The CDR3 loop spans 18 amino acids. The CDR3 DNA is TGTGCCAGCAGTCCCGCGGAGTCGGCGGGGGGGGGATTCAGTGAGCAGTTCTTC. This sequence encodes CASSPAESAGGGFSEQFF.

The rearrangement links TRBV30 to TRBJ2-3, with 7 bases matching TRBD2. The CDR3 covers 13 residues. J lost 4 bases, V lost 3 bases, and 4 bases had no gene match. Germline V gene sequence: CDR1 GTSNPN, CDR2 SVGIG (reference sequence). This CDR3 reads CAWRGGRADTQYF. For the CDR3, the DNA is TGTGCCTGGAGGGGCGGGAGAGCAGATACGCAGTATTTT.

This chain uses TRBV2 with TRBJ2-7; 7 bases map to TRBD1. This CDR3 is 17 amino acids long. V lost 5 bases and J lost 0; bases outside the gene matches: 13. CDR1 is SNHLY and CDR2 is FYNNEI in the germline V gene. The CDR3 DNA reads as TGTGCCAGCAGTTTCAACCCGGGACAGCGAATCTCCTACGAGCAGTACTTC. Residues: CASSFNPGQRISYEQYF.